Listed below are T cell receptor beta chains from one sample, sequenced in a study of cytomegalovirus exposure and HLA in healthy donors. Assay: immunoSEQ multiplex PCR; the TCRdb copy retains only in-frame clones and omits some. The table lists over 100,000 clones, 8.9% of them singletons. Sequencing was done on a sample of PBMCs. The receptors stem from a woman between 40 and 55 years old in good health and CMV-seropositive. Both conserved end residues are part of each CDR3. The D gene is left open where the match is weak. Size is omitted from some rows. Given values are once, few, many or a class for expanded clones.

CDR3aa	CDR3nt	d_gene	j_gene	v_gene	abundance
CASRDGGQETQYF	TGTGCCAGCAGAGATGGGGGGCAAGAGACCCAGTACTTC	NA	TRBJ2-5	TRBV6-5	few
CASSLSPPTNYGYTF	TGTGCCAGCAGCTTAAGTCCCCCTACTAACTATGGCTACACCTTC	NA	TRBJ1-2	TRBV11-2	NA
CASSSEQGANQPQHF	TGTGCCAGCAGCTCCGAACAGGGGGCAAATCAGCCCCAGCATTTT	TRBD1	TRBJ1-5	TRBV7-8	few
CASSFSVQETQYF	TGTGCCAGCAGCTTCTCAGTCCAAGAGACCCAGTACTTC	NA	TRBJ2-5	TRBV11-2	few
CASSGDRRLQVF	TGTGCCAGCAGCGGGGACAGGAGGCTTCAGGTTTTT	TRBD1	TRBJ1-3	TRBV5-4	NA
CASSPGTGGARGELFF	TGTGCCAGCAGCCCCGGGACAGGGGGCGCACGCGGGGAGCTGTTTTTT	TRBD1	TRBJ2-2	TRBV7-6	NA
CASSEKVGGVEEKLFF	TGTGCCAGCAGTGAAAAAGTGGGGGGGGTGGAAGAAAAACTGTTTTTT	NA	TRBJ1-4	TRBV6-1	few
CASSTTGLSNEKLFF	TGTGCCAGCAGCACCACAGGGTTATCTAATGAAAAACTGTTTTTT	NA	TRBJ1-4	TRBV5-6	NA
CASSAATYSNEKLFF	TGTGCCAGCAGTGCCGCGACTTACTCTAATGAAAAACTGTTTTTT	NA	TRBJ1-4	TRBV25-1	many
CASSRGGNGANVLTF	TGCGCCAGCAGTAGGGGGGGGAATGGGGCCAACGTCCTGACTTTC	NA	TRBJ2-6	TRBV5-1	NA
CASSLQGAQPQHF	TGTGCCAGCAGCCTACAGGGGGCTCAGCCCCAGCATTTT	TRBD1	TRBJ1-5	TRBV28	few
CASPPSVDTQYF	TGTGCCAGCCCACCTAGTGTAGATACGCAGTATTTT	NA	TRBJ2-3	TRBV19	NA
CASSLARRGFWTEAFF	TGTGCCAGCAGCTTAGCAAGGCGGGGCTTTTGGACTGAAGCTTTCTTT	NA	TRBJ1-1	TRBV7-2	few
CASSLQRGVSNTGELFF	TGTGCCAGTAGCCTCCAGCGGGGGGTATCGAACACCGGGGAGCTGTTTTTT	TRBD2	TRBJ2-2	TRBV19	NA
CASSLAGQGAADTQYF	TGCGCCAGCAGCTTGGCCGGGCAGGGGGCGGCAGATACGCAGTATTTT	TRBD1	TRBJ2-3	TRBV5-1	NA
CASSEGAGDYGYTF	TGTGCCAGCAGTGAGGGGGCGGGGGATTATGGCTACACCTTC	NA	TRBJ1-2	TRBV2	few
CASSLGSAGKMDQQEKLFF	TGTGCCAGCAGCTTGGGGTCCGCAGGGAAGATGGATCAACAGGAAAAACTGTTTTTT	NA	TRBJ1-4	TRBV5-5	NA
CASEGGVSNTGELFF	TGTGCCAGCGAAGGGGGGGTTTCGAACACCGGGGAGCTGTTTTTT	NA	TRBJ2-2	TRBV19	NA
CASSHDLSGAYNEQFF	TGTGCCAGCAGCCATGACCTCAGCGGGGCCTACAATGAGCAGTTCTTC	TRBD2	TRBJ2-1	TRBV2	NA
CASSRDRVTYEQYF	TGTGCCAGCAGCCGGGACAGGGTAACCTACGAGCAGTACTTC	TRBD1	TRBJ2-7	TRBV6-6	NA
CASSPRPFGATF	TGTGCCAGCAGCCCACGCCCTTTCGGTGCTACCTTC	NA	TRBJ1-2	TRBV11-2	NA
CASKTPRGTDTQYF	TGTGCCAGCAAAACACCACGGGGCACAGATACGCAGTATTTT	NA	TRBJ2-3	TRBV6-5	few
CASSKDRGRGNQPQHF	TGTGCCAGCAGTAAGGACAGGGGGCGCGGCAATCAGCCCCAGCATTTT	TRBD1	TRBJ1-5	TRBV2	NA
CASRETGSYGYTF	TGTGCCAGCAGGGAGACAGGGTCCTATGGCTACACCTTC	TRBD1	TRBJ1-2	TRBV2	few
CASPPVTLPLNTEAFF	TGTGCCAGTCCGCCGGTCACCCTGCCCTTGAACACTGAAGCTTTCTTT	NA	TRBJ1-1	TRBV2	NA
CSVETGSNTQYF	TGCAGCGTTGAAACAGGGTCAAATACGCAGTATTTT	NA	TRBJ2-3	TRBV29-1	NA
CASSLRGGAGVGTGELFF	TGTGCCAGCAGCTTACGAGGGGGCGCGGGTGTTGGGACCGGGGAGCTGTTTTTT	TRBD1	TRBJ2-2	TRBV7-3	NA
CASSSSQSFSSYEQYF	TGTGCCAGCAGCTCCTCACAGTCGTTCAGCTCCTACGAGCAGTACTTC	NA	TRBJ2-7	TRBV11-2	NA
CASSSGGGRYEQYF	TGTGCCAGCAGTTCCGGGGGGGGTCGGTACGAGCAGTACTTC	TRBD2	TRBJ2-7	TRBV6-5	few
CASSVAPVGSSGANVLTF	TGTGCCAGCAGCGTAGCCCCAGTCGGGAGCTCTGGGGCCAACGTCCTGACTTTC	NA	TRBJ2-6	TRBV9	few
CASSPGQIEYEQYF	TGTGCCAGCTCACCGGGACAGATAGAGTACGAGCAGTACTTC	TRBD1	TRBJ2-7	TRBV18	NA
CASSKQGPQGAGGAGELFF	TGTGCCAGCAGCAAACAGGGTCCTCAAGGAGCGGGGGGGGCCGGGGAGCTGTTTTTT	TRBD2	TRBJ2-2	TRBV7-6	NA
CAISRPGEGDQPQHF	TGTGCCATTTCCCGGCCCGGGGAAGGAGATCAGCCCCAGCATTTT	NA	TRBJ1-5	TRBV19	NA
CASSPTGNTEAFF	TGTGCCAGCTCCCCGACAGGGAACACTGAAGCTTTCTTT	NA	TRBJ1-1	TRBV18	NA